One and the same sample provided the 2 T cell receptor beta chains below, sequenced in a study of blood T cell repertoires in COVID-19. The repertoire was sequenced with immunoSEQ multiplex PCR; TCRdb's copy has only in-frame clones and lacks some. The data contain over 350,000 clones, around 86% of them singletons. Sequences were obtained from peripheral blood. These receptors originate from a woman in her 30s with active or convalescent COVID-19.

The chain combines TRBV2 with TRBJ2-1, with 11 bases that match TRBD2. Germline lookup yields CDR1 SNHLY and CDR2 FYNNEI. The V segment lost 6 bases and the J segment 3 bases; nucleotides outside the gene matches: 7. This CDR3 region has 16 residues. The CDR3 here is CASRSGGTSGYNEQFF. CDR3 nucleotides: TGTGCCAGCAGGAGTGGTGGGACTAGCGGCTACAATGAGCAGTTCTTC.

The chain recombines TRBV2 with TRBJ1-2; 9 bases line up with TRBD1. V was clipped by 4 bases and J by 8 bases; unmatched bases: 2. The germline V gene encodes CDR1 SNHLY and CDR2 FYNNEI. The CDR3 contains 12 residues. CDR3 region: CASSGQGVGYTF. The CDR3 DNA sequence: TGTGCCAGCAGTGGACAGGGGGTCGGCTACACCTTC.